This is a list of T cell receptor beta chains from one sample in a study of blood T cell repertoires in COVID-19. Produced via immunoSEQ multiplex PCR; TCRdb's table is partial and in-frame only. Of 30,000 to 40,000 clones in the sample, around 80% were seen once. Material: peripheral blood. These receptors were obtained from a man older than 75 with active or convalescent COVID-19. CDR3s include the opening cysteine and the closing phenylalanine or tryptophan. Each record gives: CDR3 DNA, CDR3 protein, clone size, J gene, D gene, V gene. The D gene is left open where the match is weak. A clone size is listed for some rows: how often the clone was seen (once, few, many), or a class if it is expanded.

cdr3_nt: TGTGCCAGCAGTCGCCCAGGGGGGACAGGCCACTATGGCTACACCTTC; cdr3_aa: CASSRPGGTGHYGYTF; clone_size: .; j_call: TRBJ1-2; d_call: TRBD1; v_call: TRBV28
cdr3_nt: TGTGCCAGCAGGGCCGGGGGTTACCAAGAGACCCAGTACTTC; cdr3_aa: CASRAGGYQETQYF; clone_size: once; j_call: TRBJ2-5; d_call: .; v_call: TRBV28
cdr3_nt: TGTGCCAGCTCACCAGGACAGGGGACGGGCGAGCAGTACTTC; cdr3_aa: CASSPGQGTGEQYF; clone_size: .; j_call: TRBJ2-7; d_call: TRBD1; v_call: TRBV18
cdr3_nt: TGTGCCAGCAGCGTAGCTGAGAAAAATGAGCAGTTCTTC; cdr3_aa: CASSVAEKNEQFF; clone_size: .; j_call: TRBJ2-1; d_call: .; v_call: TRBV9
cdr3_nt: TGTGCCAGCAGAGAAGGGGGCGTCCATCAGCCCCAGCATTTT; cdr3_aa: CASREGGVHQPQHF; clone_size: few; j_call: TRBJ1-5; d_call: TRBD1; v_call: TRBV28
cdr3_nt: TGTGCCAGCAGCGTAGGTTCGGGGGTTTCTGGAAACACCATATATTTT; cdr3_aa: CASSVGSGVSGNTIYF; clone_size: once; j_call: TRBJ1-3; d_call: .; v_call: TRBV9
cdr3_nt: TGTGCCAGCCGTCTAGCGGGAGGCTCCTACGAGCAGTACTTC; cdr3_aa: CASRLAGGSYEQYF; clone_size: .; j_call: TRBJ2-7; d_call: TRBD2; v_call: TRBV7-8
cdr3_nt: TGTGCCAGTAGTATCAGGGCGAAAGACGAGCAGTACTTC; cdr3_aa: CASSIRAKDEQYF; clone_size: many; j_call: TRBJ2-7; d_call: .; v_call: TRBV19
cdr3_nt: TGTGCCAGCAGTTACCGGGATAGCAATCAGCCCCAGCATTTT; cdr3_aa: CASSYRDSNQPQHF; clone_size: .; j_call: TRBJ1-5; d_call: .; v_call: TRBV6-5
cdr3_nt: TGTGCCAGCAGCCCTACTTATATTACAACTAATGAAAAACTGTTTTTT; cdr3_aa: CASSPTYITTNEKLFF; clone_size: .; j_call: TRBJ1-4; d_call: .; v_call: TRBV7-8
cdr3_nt: TGTGCCAGCAGTGGGGGCCGTCGGGGGGGCTCGAACGAGCAGTACTTC; cdr3_aa: CASSGGRRGGSNEQYF; clone_size: .; j_call: TRBJ2-7; d_call: TRBD2; v_call: TRBV2
cdr3_nt: TGTGCCAGCAGTACGGGACAGGGCGGAAACACCATATATTTT; cdr3_aa: CASSTGQGGNTIYF; clone_size: .; j_call: TRBJ1-3; d_call: TRBD1; v_call: TRBV6-6
cdr3_nt: TGTGCCAGCAGCCCGAGACAGAGCTCCTACAATGAGCAGTTCTTC; cdr3_aa: CASSPRQSSYNEQFF; clone_size: .; j_call: TRBJ2-1; d_call: .; v_call: TRBV7-2
cdr3_nt: TGTGCCAGCAGCTATAGACTAGCGGGGGGTTTGGAGACCCAGTACTTC; cdr3_aa: CASSYRLAGGLETQYF; clone_size: .; j_call: TRBJ2-5; d_call: TRBD2; v_call: TRBV13
cdr3_nt: TGTGCCAGCAGCTTGGACAGGGGGAATTCACCCCTCCACTTT; cdr3_aa: CASSLDRGNSPLHF; clone_size: .; j_call: TRBJ1-6; d_call: TRBD1; v_call: TRBV5-4
cdr3_nt: TGTGCCAGCAGCTTAGCGTCTGGCGGGGGCTCCTACAATGAGCAGTTCTTC; cdr3_aa: CASSLASGGGSYNEQFF; clone_size: .; j_call: TRBJ2-1; d_call: TRBD2; v_call: TRBV7-6
cdr3_nt: TGTGCCAGTAGTATACGGCGGGAGAGTAACTACGAGCAGTACTTC; cdr3_aa: CASSIRRESNYEQYF; clone_size: .; j_call: TRBJ2-7; d_call: TRBD2; v_call: TRBV19
cdr3_nt: TGTGCCAGCATGGAGGGACTAGCGGGCTCCTACGAGCAGTACTTC; cdr3_aa: CASMEGLAGSYEQYF; clone_size: .; j_call: TRBJ2-7; d_call: TRBD2; v_call: TRBV6-5
cdr3_nt: TGTGCCATCAGTGAGGCGGGACAGGGGTCCATGAACACTGAAGCTTTCTTT; cdr3_aa: CAISEAGQGSMNTEAFF; clone_size: .; j_call: TRBJ1-1; d_call: TRBD1; v_call: TRBV10-3
cdr3_nt: TGTGCCAGCAGCTTAGTAATGACAGTGGGCGGGGAGCTGTTTTTT; cdr3_aa: CASSLVMTVGGELFF; clone_size: .; j_call: TRBJ2-2; d_call: .; v_call: TRBV7-2
cdr3_nt: TGTGCCAGCAGTTTCTCGACAGCGAGAGAGACCCAGTACTTC; cdr3_aa: CASSFSTARETQYF; clone_size: .; j_call: TRBJ2-5; d_call: .; v_call: TRBV28
cdr3_nt: TGTGCCAGCGTACGGGGACAGCAAGAAAACTATGGCTACACCTTC; cdr3_aa: CASVRGQQENYGYTF; clone_size: .; j_call: TRBJ1-2; d_call: TRBD1; v_call: TRBV9